The 14 T cell receptor beta chains presented below share a single source sample, sequenced in a study of T cells in Graves' hyperthyroidism and ophthalmopathy. There were TCR beta CDR3 regions amplified from RNA transcripts. The TCR CDR3 first-round RT-PCR relied on the HTBI primer set. TCRdb recomputed calls from the multiplex PCR reads with MiXCR, one row per CDR3 protein. The sample holds about 640,000 distinct CDR3 sequences, around 13% seen once. The sequenced sample was blood. The source is a woman in her 50s with Graves' ophthalmopathy.

This clonotype showed up many times. The chain carries TRBV12-3 or TRBV12-4 and TRBJ1-1; D is ambiguous. V dropped 6 bases and J dropped 5 bases, with 7 bases sitting between them. The CDR3 loop spans 11 amino acids. The CDR3 here is CASSRRTEAFF. The CDR3 DNA reads TGTGCCAGCAGCCGGAGAACTGAAGCTTTCTTT.

The J gene is TRBJ1-1, the V gene TRBV4-3; no clear D gene. V was clipped by 0 bases and J by 11 bases, with 13 bases between them. The CDR3 extends over 13 amino acids. Looked up from germline, CDR1 is LGHNA and CDR2 is YSLEER. The CDR3 nucleotides are TGCGCCAGCAGCCAAGAATTTGGTTTTCGGGCTTTCTTT. Translation: CASSQEFGFRAFF.

This clonotype was seen ten or more times. Germline and junction disagree at one end, which may indicate a read error. The chain is built from TRBV7-3 and TRBJ2-6; 7 nucleotides agree with TRBD1. The CDR3 extends over 17 amino acids. Germline-derived CDR1 and CDR2 are SGHTA and FQGTGA. The CDR3 reads CASSLAGQVSGANILTF. The DNA for the CDR3 is TGTGCCAGCAGCTTAGCCGGACAGGTATCTGGGGCCAACATCCTGACTTTC.

This sequence joins TRBV6-1 and TRBJ1-1; perhaps TRBD1 as D (5 bases). The V gene lost 6 bases and the J gene lost 0 bases, with 8 bases spanning the gap. The CDR3 has 13 residues. Germline assignment: CDR1 MNHNS and CDR2 SASEGT. This chain's CDR3 is CASRGGVNTEAFF. The CDR3 coding sequence is TGTGCCAGCAGGGGGGGGGTGAACACTGAAGCTTTCTTT.

This chain joins TRBV6-2 or TRBV6-3 and TRBJ2-7; TRBD1 agrees at 11 bases. CDR3 length equals 14 residues. The germline V gene has CDR1 MNHEY and CDR2 SVGEGT. Trimming removed 4 bases from V and 5 bases from J; junction bases left unmatched: 4. The DNA for the CDR3 is TGTGCCAGCAGTTCGGACAGGGGGCGCGACGAGCAGTACTTC. It is translated as CASSSDRGRDEQYF.

The sample holds many counts of this clonotype. J is TRBJ2-2 and V is TRBV11-3; no definite D call. V was pared by 5 bases and J by 8 bases, with 12 bases between. CDR1 is SGHNT and CDR2 is YENEEA in the germline V gene. This CDR3 has 13 residues. CDR3 residues: CASSPHPLGELFF. The DNA of the CDR3 is TGTGCCAGCAGCCCTCACCCTCTAGGGGAGCTGTTTTTT.

This clonotype was seen repeatedly, ten times or more. The V gene is TRBV5-8, the J gene TRBJ2-3; the D gene is possibly TRBD2 (6 bases). V was pared by 0 bases and J by 0 bases, with 17 bases between. Germline CDR1 SGHTS, CDR2 YDEGEE. The CDR3 is 18 amino acids. The CDR3 reads CASSLGWSGLQSTDTQYF. The CDR3 DNA follows: TGTGCCAGCAGCTTGGGGTGGAGCGGACTACAAAGCACAGATACGCAGTATTTT. The full variable domain, in which reference TRBV5-8 and TRBJ2-3 provide the parts outside the CDR3, is EAGVTQSPTHLIKTRGQQATLRCSPISGHTSVYWYQQALGLGLQFLLWYDEGEERNRGNFPPRFSGRQFPNYSSELNVNALELEDSALYLCASSLGWSGLQSTDTQYFGPGTRLTVL.

This clonotype was found many times. The chain couples TRBV18 to TRBJ2-4; 9 bases line up with TRBD1. The CDR3 contains 15 residues. Germline CDR1 KGHSH, CDR2 LQKENI. The ends lost 2 bases at V and 5 bases at J; junction bases unmatched: 4. The CDR3 spells CASSPFTGGENIQYF. In DNA, the CDR3 is TGTGCCAGCTCACCATTTACAGGGGGCGAAAACATTCAGTACTTC. The variable domain in full, completed from reference TRBV18 and TRBJ2-4, reads NAGVMQNPRHLVRRRGQEARLRCSPMKGHSHVYWYRQLPEEGLKFMVYLQKENIIDESGMPKERFSAEFPKEGPSILRIQQVVRGDSAAYFCASSPFTGGENIQYFGAGTRLSVL.

The rearrangement uses TRBV7-9 and TRBJ2-7; D unresolved. The V end was cut by 5 bases, the J end by 4 bases, with 12 bases between. The CDR3 runs to 13 residues. Per germline, CDR1 SEHNR and CDR2 FQNEAQ (reference sequence). The CDR3 here is CASSLFPRYEQYF. The CDR3 DNA is TGTGCCAGCAGCCTTTTTCCAAGGTACGAGCAGTACTTC.

This clonotype occurred a few times. This chain uses TRBV9 with TRBJ1-6, with D unresolved. Germline V CDR1 and CDR2: SGDLS, YYNGEE. This CDR3 has 16 amino acids. V lost 4 bases and J lost 10, with 21 bases in between. For the CDR3, the DNA is TGTGCCAGCAGCCCTACGGCTCGTCAGGTGGGATCACCCCTCCACTTT. Its protein is CASSPTARQVGSPLHF.

Ten or more counts support this clonotype. The genes are TRBV12-3 or TRBV12-4 and TRBJ2-3; 7 bases are shared with TRBD1. Trimming removed 2 bases from V and 1 base from J; junction bases left unmatched: 6. The CDR3 covers 16 residues. CDR3 residues: CASSLKNRGGTDTQYF. CDR3 DNA sequence: TGTGCCAGCAGTTTAAAGAACAGGGGCGGCACAGATACGCAGTATTTT.

Note on this clonotype: A junction boundary mismatches the germline segment, possibly from a read error. The CDR3 DNA sequence: TGCGCCAGCAGCCCCCACAGGGGGCCCACTAGGAAGACCTACAATGAGCAGTTCTTC. Translating gives CASSPHRGPTRKTYNEQFF. The rearrangement joins TRBV7-9 to TRBJ2-1; 9 nucleotides agree with TRBD1. Germline assignment: CDR1 SEHNR and CDR2 FQNEAQ (reference sequence). This CDR3 has 19 amino acids.

A note on this clonotype: Possible read error: a much larger clone is one base away. The final CDR3 position lacks the conserved phenylalanine or tryptophan, pointing to a likely read error. J is TRBJ2-1 and V is TRBV27, with TRBD1 matching 9 bases. The V gene end was trimmed by 7 bases and the J gene end by 7 bases; junction bases not matched to a gene: 8. CDR1 MNHEY and CDR2 SMNVEV come from the germline V gene (reference sequence). CDR3 length: 14 amino acids. The chain's CDR3 is CASNLGQGRNEQFS. CDR3 nucleotides: TGTGCCAGCAATTTGGGACAGGGCAGGAATGAGCAGTTCTCC.

V is TRBV19 and J is TRBJ2-1; D unclear. There are 17 residues in the CDR3. V was shortened by 0 bases and J by 1 base, with 13 bases between the two germline ends. In germline, CDR1 is LNHDA, CDR2 SQIVND (reference sequence). The DNA of the CDR3 is TGTGCCAGTAGTATAGATCCGTCAGGCCCTTCCTACAATGAGCAGTTCTTC. Translation gives CASSIDPSGPSYNEQFF.